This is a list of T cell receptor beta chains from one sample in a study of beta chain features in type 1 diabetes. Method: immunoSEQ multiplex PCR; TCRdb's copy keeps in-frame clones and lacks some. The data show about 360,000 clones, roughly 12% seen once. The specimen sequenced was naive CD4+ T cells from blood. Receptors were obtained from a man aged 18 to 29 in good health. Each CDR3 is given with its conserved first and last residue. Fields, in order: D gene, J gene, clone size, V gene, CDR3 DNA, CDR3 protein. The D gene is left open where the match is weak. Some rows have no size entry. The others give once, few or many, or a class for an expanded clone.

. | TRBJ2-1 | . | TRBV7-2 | TGTGCCAGCAGCCCTCTACCGACAAGAAGGAATGAGCAGTTCTTC | CASSPLPTRRNEQFF
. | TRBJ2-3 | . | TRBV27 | TGTGCCAGCAGTCTGGACACCACAGATACGCAGTATTTT | CASSLDTTDTQYF
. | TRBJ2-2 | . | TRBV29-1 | TGCAGCGCCAGGGGTTCGGGCACCGGGGAGCTGTTTTTT | CSARGSGTGELFF
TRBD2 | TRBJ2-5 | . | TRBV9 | TGTGCCAGCAGCGCCGTAGCGGGGGGAAACGCGGAGACCCAGTACTTC | CASSAVAGGNAETQYF
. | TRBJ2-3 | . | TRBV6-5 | TGTGCCAGCAGTTACTCGTCTAGCACAGATACGCAGTATTTT | CASSYSSSTDTQYF
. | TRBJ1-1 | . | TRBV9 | TGTGCCAGCAGCGTAGTGGGCTCTGAAGCTTTCTTT | CASSVVGSEAFF
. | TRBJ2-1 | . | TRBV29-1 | TGCAGCGTTGAAAGGTTCGGCGGCTCCTACAATGAGCAGTTCTTC | CSVERFGGSYNEQFF
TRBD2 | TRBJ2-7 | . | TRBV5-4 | TGTGCCAGCAGCCTCCGGACAGCGGGAGATAGTTGGCAGTACTTC | CASSLRTAGDSWQYF
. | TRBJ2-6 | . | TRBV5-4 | TGTGCCAGCAGCTGGACCGGGACCAACGTCCTGACTTTC | CASSWTGTNVLTF
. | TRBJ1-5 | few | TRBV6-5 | TGTGCCAGCAGTATACAGGGTCGGCAGCCCCAGCATTTT | CASSIQGRQPQHF
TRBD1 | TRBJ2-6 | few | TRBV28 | TGTGCCAGCAGTCCCCCCGGACAGGGGATCGCTGGGGCCAACGTCCTGACTTTC | CASSPPGQGIAGANVLTF
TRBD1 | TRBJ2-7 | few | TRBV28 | TGTGCCAGCAGGCGGGCCGGGACAGGGTTTTACGAGCAGTACTTC | CASRRAGTGFYEQYF
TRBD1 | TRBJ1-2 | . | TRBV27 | TGTGCCAGCAGAAGAACAGGGGCTTGGGGCTACACCTTC | CASRRTGAWGYTF
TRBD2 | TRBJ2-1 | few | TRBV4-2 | TGTGCCAGCAGCCAAGGCGTTAGCGGGATCTCCTACAATGAGCAGTTCTTC | CASSQGVSGISYNEQFF
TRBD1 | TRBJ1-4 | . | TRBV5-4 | TGTGCCAGCAGCCCGAGACAGGGCCGGGATGAAAAACTGTTTTTT | CASSPRQGRDEKLFF
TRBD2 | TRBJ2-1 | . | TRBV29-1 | TGCAGCGTTGAAGAGCGGGGGTCCTCCTACAATGAGCAGTTCTTC | CSVEERGSSYNEQFF
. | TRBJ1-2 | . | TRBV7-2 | TGTGCCAGCAGCTTAGTCCAGGCAGTTATTAACTATGGCTACACCTTC | CASSLVQAVINYGYTF
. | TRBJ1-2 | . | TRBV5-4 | TGTGCCAGCAGCTCTACGGCTAGCTATGGCTACACCTTC | CASSSTASYGYTF
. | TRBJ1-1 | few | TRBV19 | TGTGCCAGTAGTGCTGGCAGTATGAACACTGAAGCTTTCTTT | CASSAGSMNTEAFF
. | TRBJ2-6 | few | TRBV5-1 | TGCGCCAGCAGCTTGTCAGGGTCTGGGGCCAACGTCCTGACTTTC | CASSLSGSGANVLTF
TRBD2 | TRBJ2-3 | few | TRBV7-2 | TGTGCCAGCAGCTTAAGACTCAGCGGGGGCACAGATACGCAGTATTTT | CASSLRLSGGTDTQYF
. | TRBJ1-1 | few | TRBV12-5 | TGTGCTAGTGGCGGACAGTTGAACACTGAAGCTTTCTTT | CASGGQLNTEAFF
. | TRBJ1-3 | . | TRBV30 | TGTGCCTGGAGTATGAGCTCTGGAAACACCATATATTTT | CAWSMSSGNTIYF
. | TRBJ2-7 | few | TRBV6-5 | TGTGCCAGCAGTTCTGGACAGTCCTACGAGCAGTACTTC | CASSSGQSYEQYF
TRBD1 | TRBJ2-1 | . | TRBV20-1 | TGCAGTGCTAAGGGACAGCTACTTCAGTTCTTC | CSAKGQLLQFF
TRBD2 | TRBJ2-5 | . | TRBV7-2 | TGTGCCAGCAGCTTACTGAGCGGGGGGGGCCTAGAGACCCAGTACTTC | CASSLLSGGGLETQYF
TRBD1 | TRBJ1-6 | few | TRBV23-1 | TGCGCCAGCAGTCAGTTAGGGGGCCCCGTGGATTCACCCCTCCACTTT | CASSQLGGPVDSPLHF
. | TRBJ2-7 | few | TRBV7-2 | TGTGCCAGCAGCTTAGTCAGCTACGAGCAGTACTTC | CASSLVSYEQYF
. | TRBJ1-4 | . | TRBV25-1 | TGTGCCAGCAGTGCAAAACCGGGACAACCTAATGAAAAACTGTTTTTT | CASSAKPGQPNEKLFF
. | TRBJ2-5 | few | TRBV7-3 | TGTGCCAGCAGCTCAAGACGCGGAGGAGAAGAGACCCAGTACTTC | CASSSRRGGEETQYF
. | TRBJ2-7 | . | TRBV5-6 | TGTGCCAGCAGCTTGGCCTGGGGCAGGGTCGCCTACGAGCAGTACTTC | CASSLAWGRVAYEQYF
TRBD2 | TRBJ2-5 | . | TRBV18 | TGTGCCAGCTCACGAAGACTAGCGGGAGAGACGGAGACCCAGTACTTC | CASSRRLAGETETQYF
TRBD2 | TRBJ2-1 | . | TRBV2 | TGTGCCAGCAGTGAAGGGACTAGCCTTTCAGGAGAGCAGTTCTTC | CASSEGTSLSGEQFF
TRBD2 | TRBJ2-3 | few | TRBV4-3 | TGCGCCAGCAGCCAACCAGCCGGGACTAGCGGGAGCACAGATACGCAGTATTTT | CASSQPAGTSGSTDTQYF
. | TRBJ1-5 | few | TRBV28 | TGTGCCAGCAGCCCCATAGGCGGGGGGCAGCCCCAGCATTTT | CASSPIGGGQPQHF
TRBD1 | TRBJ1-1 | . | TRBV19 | TGTGCCAGTAGTATCGGCAGGGGGAGCACTGAAGCTTTCTTT | CASSIGRGSTEAFF
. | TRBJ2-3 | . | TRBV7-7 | TGTGCCAGCAGCCGCGGGGCTAGCACAGATACGCAGTATTTT | CASSRGASTDTQYF
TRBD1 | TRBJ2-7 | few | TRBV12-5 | TGTGCTAGTGGTTTGGTAAGAGACAGGGAACGCTACGAGCAGTACTTC | CASGLVRDRERYEQYF
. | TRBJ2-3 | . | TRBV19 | TGTGCCAGTAACAGGGACGGGACAGATACGCAGTATTTT | CASNRDGTDTQYF
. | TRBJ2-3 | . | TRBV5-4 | TGTGCCAGCAGCGCAAGATTCGGTGTACTCACAGATACGCAGTATTTT | CASSARFGVLTDTQYF
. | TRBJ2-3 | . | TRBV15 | TGTGCCACCAGCAGAGCTGTTCAGGTCCGCACAGATACGCAGTATTTT | CATSRAVQVRTDTQYF
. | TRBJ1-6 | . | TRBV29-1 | TGCAGCGTTGGGTCAGGGTATAATTCACCCCTCCACTTT | CSVGSGYNSPLHF
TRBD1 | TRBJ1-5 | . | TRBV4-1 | TGCGCCAGCAGCCAAGGAGACAGGGGGGGGAGCAATCAGCCCCAGCATTTT | CASSQGDRGGSNQPQHF
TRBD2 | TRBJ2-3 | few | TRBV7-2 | TGTGCCAGCAGCTTAGGGCGGGGGGGCACAGATACGCAGTATTTT | CASSLGRGGTDTQYF
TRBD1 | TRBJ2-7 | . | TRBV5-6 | TGTGCCAGCAGCCCGACAGGGCGACACTACGAGCAGTACTTC | CASSPTGRHYEQYF
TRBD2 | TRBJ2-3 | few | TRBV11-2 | TGTGCCAGCAGCTCTTTAGCGGGGGGCACAGATACGCAGTATTTT | CASSSLAGGTDTQYF